Listed below are T cell receptor beta chains from one sample, sequenced in a study of graft-versus-host responses after intestinal transplantation. The method was immunoSEQ multiplex PCR; TCRdb's version includes in-frame clones alone and lacks a portion of them. This table has about 120,000 clones, 90% appearing once. Their antigens remain unidentified. This specimen consisted of unstimulated CD4+ T cells sorted from spleen or lymph node cells, obtained before intestinal transplant. Receptors were obtained from a human donor who received an intestinal transplant. CDR3s include the opening cysteine and the closing phenylalanine or tryptophan. Fields, in order: CDR3 length, V gene, D gene, J gene, clone size, CDR3 protein, CDR3 DNA. D genes are given only for firm matches. Clone size, where shown, is once, few, many, or a class for clones that have expanded.

len: 10
v_gene: TRBV10-1
d_gene: NA
j_gene: TRBJ1-1
abundance: NA
CDR3aa: CASRQGRAFF
CDR3nt: TGCGCCAGCAGGCAGGGAAGAGCTTTCTTT

len: 15
v_gene: TRBV5-1
d_gene: NA
j_gene: TRBJ2-7
abundance: NA
CDR3aa: CASSLKGGATYEQYF
CDR3nt: TGCGCCAGCAGCTTGAAAGGCGGAGCTACCTACGAGCAGTACTTC

len: 14
v_gene: TRBV15
d_gene: NA
j_gene: TRBJ2-3
abundance: NA
CDR3aa: CATSRTGSTDTQYF
CDR3nt: TGTGCCACCAGCAGGACCGGGTCAACAGATACGCAGTATTTT

len: 17
v_gene: TRBV14
d_gene: TRBD2
j_gene: TRBJ2-7
abundance: NA
CDR3aa: CASSQAQALAGYYEQYF
CDR3nt: TGTGCCAGCAGCCAAGCCCAGGCACTAGCGGGATACTACGAGCAGTACTTC

len: 12
v_gene: TRBV28
d_gene: NA
j_gene: TRBJ1-2
abundance: NA
CDR3aa: CASSFQGYGYTF
CDR3nt: TGTGCCAGCAGTTTCCAGGGCTATGGCTACACCTTC

len: 13
v_gene: TRBV7-2
d_gene: TRBD2
j_gene: TRBJ2-1
abundance: NA
CDR3aa: CASSFASGNEQFF
CDR3nt: TGTGCCAGCAGCTTCGCTAGCGGCAATGAGCAGTTCTTC

len: 16
v_gene: TRBV5-1
d_gene: NA
j_gene: TRBJ2-5
abundance: NA
CDR3aa: CASSLAPQGPRETQYF
CDR3nt: TGCGCCAGCAGCTTGGCCCCCCAGGGGCCGAGGGAGACCCAGTACTTC

len: 15
v_gene: TRBV5-4
d_gene: NA
j_gene: TRBJ2-6
abundance: NA
CDR3aa: CASSLRNSGANVLTF
CDR3nt: TGTGCCAGCAGCCTCAGGAACTCTGGGGCCAACGTCCTGACTTTC

len: 15
v_gene: TRBV7-2
d_gene: TRBD1
j_gene: TRBJ1-2
abundance: NA
CDR3aa: CASSWTGPTNYGYTF
CDR3nt: TGTGCCAGCAGCTGGACAGGGCCGACTAACTATGGCTACACCTTC

len: 15
v_gene: TRBV30
d_gene: TRBD1
j_gene: TRBJ2-7
abundance: NA
CDR3aa: CACVNRDREVGEQYF
CDR3nt: TGTGCCTGCGTCAACCGGGACAGGGAGGTCGGGGAGCAGTACTTC

len: 16
v_gene: TRBV29-1
d_gene: TRBD1
j_gene: TRBJ2-3
abundance: NA
CDR3aa: CSVEGLGGPSTDTQYF
CDR3nt: TGCAGCGTTGAGGGTCTAGGGGGCCCTAGCACAGATACGCAGTATTTT

len: 14
v_gene: TRBV6-5
d_gene: NA
j_gene: TRBJ1-5
abundance: NA
CDR3aa: CASSYSQGDQPQHF
CDR3nt: TGTGCCAGCAGTTACTCACAGGGTGATCAGCCCCAGCATTTT

len: 14
v_gene: TRBV10-3
d_gene: NA
j_gene: TRBJ2-5
abundance: NA
CDR3aa: CAISDLARGETQYF
CDR3nt: TGTGCCATCAGTGATCTAGCGAGGGGAGAGACCCAGTACTTC

len: 13
v_gene: TRBV9
d_gene: NA
j_gene: TRBJ2-3
abundance: NA
CDR3aa: CASSGGHTDTQYF
CDR3nt: TGTGCCAGCAGCGGGGGACACACAGATACGCAGTATTTT

len: 15
v_gene: TRBV6-1
d_gene: TRBD1
j_gene: TRBJ1-1
abundance: NA
CDR3aa: CASSEAYPGTGEAFF
CDR3nt: TGTGCCAGCAGTGAAGCGTATCCCGGGACAGGGGAAGCTTTCTTT

len: 14
v_gene: TRBV6-1
d_gene: NA
j_gene: TRBJ2-2
abundance: NA
CDR3aa: CASSEWAGPGELFF
CDR3nt: TGTGCCAGCAGTGAATGGGCAGGGCCCGGGGAGCTGTTTTTT

len: 15
v_gene: TRBV7-2
d_gene: TRBD1
j_gene: TRBJ1-2
abundance: NA
CDR3aa: CASSFRTGELYGYTF
CDR3nt: TGTGCCAGCAGCTTTCGGACAGGGGAATTATATGGCTACACCTTC

len: 15
v_gene: TRBV4-2
d_gene: TRBD2
j_gene: TRBJ2-1
abundance: NA
CDR3aa: CASSRLAGAYNEQFF
CDR3nt: TGTGCCAGCAGCCGACTAGCGGGGGCCTACAATGAGCAGTTCTTC

len: 16
v_gene: TRBV7-2
d_gene: TRBD1
j_gene: TRBJ2-1
abundance: NA
CDR3aa: CASSRLPGQGLYEQFF
CDR3nt: TGTGCCAGCAGCAGACTCCCGGGACAGGGATTGTATGAGCAGTTCTTC

len: 15
v_gene: TRBV5-5
d_gene: NA
j_gene: TRBJ1-1
abundance: NA
CDR3aa: CASSLAGGPVDEAFF
CDR3nt: TGTGCCAGCAGCTTGGCCGGAGGGCCTGTAGATGAAGCTTTCTTT

len: 13
v_gene: TRBV9
d_gene: NA
j_gene: TRBJ1-2
abundance: NA
CDR3aa: CASSSGLFYGYTF
CDR3nt: TGTGCCAGCAGCAGTGGACTTTTCTATGGCTACACCTTC

len: 14
v_gene: TRBV2
d_gene: NA
j_gene: TRBJ1-2
abundance: NA
CDR3aa: CASRRQEPNYGYTF
CDR3nt: TGTGCCAGCAGGAGACAGGAACCAAACTATGGCTACACCTTC

len: 17
v_gene: TRBV19
d_gene: NA
j_gene: TRBJ1-2
abundance: NA
CDR3aa: CASSIDPQGLNLYGYTF
CDR3nt: TGTGCCAGTAGTATTGATCCCCAGGGGCTAAACCTCTATGGCTACACCTTC

len: 13
v_gene: TRBV6-1
d_gene: NA
j_gene: TRBJ2-7
abundance: NA
CDR3aa: CASRRLSSYEQYF
CDR3nt: TGTGCCAGCAGGAGGCTGAGCTCCTACGAGCAGTACTTC

len: 15
v_gene: TRBV6-1
d_gene: NA
j_gene: TRBJ1-2
abundance: few
CDR3aa: CASSEGRIANYGYTF
CDR3nt: TGTGCCAGCAGTGAAGGGCGGATAGCTAACTATGGCTACACCTTC

len: 15
v_gene: TRBV28
d_gene: TRBD1
j_gene: TRBJ1-2
abundance: NA
CDR3aa: CASRGPDRGGYGYTF
CDR3nt: TGTGCCAGCAGGGGTCCCGACAGGGGAGGCTATGGCTACACCTTC